This T cell receptor beta chain is drawn from a study of neoadjuvant anti-PD-1 for oral cavity cancer. Study-wide findings and caveats: Only a few patients per response group were TCR-analyzed; validation needed. Pretreatment Treg/Th17 ratio correlated inversely with post-treatment tumor clonality.

This clone has only one observation. Its antigen is currently unknown. The V gene's germline CDR1 is SGHDN and CDR2 FVKESK. Trimming took off 1 base at V and 1 base at J, with 13 bases between the two ends. This CDR3 is built from 17 residues. Six replicates per PBMC sample, mostly from around 460 ng of genomic DNA. This table comes from immunoSEQ multiplex PCR, and its TCRdb copy is limited to in-frame clones, with some not included. Of 15,000 or so clones listed, 65% to 75% are singletons. This sequence joins TRBV14 and TRBJ2-2, with a tentative D call TRBD2 (6 bases). The source was PBMCs, collected before nivolumab (anti-PD-1) treatment. The clonotype originates from a person aged 40 to 85 with oral cavity squamous cell carcinoma. The CDR3 spells CASSQVAGGRNTGELFF. CDR3 DNA: TGTGCCAGCAGCCAAGTGGCTGGGGGGAGGAACACCGGGGAGCTGTTTTTT.